This is a list of T cell receptor beta chains from one sample in a study of metastatic and nonmetastatic thyroid tumors. TCRdb re-analyzed the PCR reads through MiXCR. The sample records under 95,000 clones, about 9.1% being singletons. Source material: blood. These receptors were taken from a female donor with papillary thyroid cancer or a benign thyroid nodule (not recorded which). Some clones in this sample may be carry-over from other donors' samples. The CDR3 runs from the conserved cysteine through the conserved F or W. A D gene is named only where the DNA matches it firmly. For some rows the clone size is stated as once, few or many, or as a class when expanded; others skip it.

CDR3nt: TGTGCCAGCGCGGTCAGGGGGCGAGGAGAGACCCAGTACTTC
CDR3aa: CASAVRGRGETQYF
j_gene: TRBJ2-5
abundance: many
d_gene: TRBD1
v_gene: TRBV28

CDR3nt: TGTGCCATCGGTAAAAGGGGGGGCAGCACAGATACGCAGTATTTT
CDR3aa: CAIGKRGGSTDTQYF
j_gene: TRBJ2-3
abundance: few
d_gene: -
v_gene: TRBV10-3

CDR3nt: TGTGCCAGCAGTGAGTTTGGGCGGAGCACAGATACGCAGTATTTT
CDR3aa: CASSEFGRSTDTQYF
j_gene: TRBJ2-3
abundance: many
d_gene: -
v_gene: TRBV12-3/TRBV12-4

CDR3nt: TGTGCCAGCAGCTACACTAGCGGGGGGAACTACAATGAGCAGTTCTTC
CDR3aa: CASSYTSGGNYNEQFF
j_gene: TRBJ2-1
abundance: few
d_gene: TRBD2
v_gene: TRBV3-1

CDR3nt: TGTGCCAGCAGATCTTTAGGGGCACTCTCCTACGAGCAGTACTTC
CDR3aa: CASRSLGALSYEQYF
j_gene: TRBJ2-7
abundance: many
d_gene: -
v_gene: TRBV6-1

CDR3nt: TGTGCCAGCAGGACCGCCTTGGACAATCAGCCCCAGCATTTT
CDR3aa: CASRTALDNQPQHF
j_gene: TRBJ1-5
abundance: few
d_gene: -
v_gene: TRBV27

CDR3nt: TGTGCCAGCATAAAGGAGGGACTTCCCCAAGCTTTCTTT
CDR3aa: CASIKEGLPQAFF
j_gene: TRBJ1-1
abundance: many
d_gene: -
v_gene: TRBV2

CDR3nt: TGTGCCAGCACTCAGGGGGACAGGGCGAACACCGGGGAGCTGTTTTTT
CDR3aa: CASTQGDRANTGELFF
j_gene: TRBJ2-2
abundance: many
d_gene: TRBD1
v_gene: TRBV6-1

CDR3nt: TGTGCCAGCAGTTACACGGGACAGGGGGGTGAAAAACTGTTTTTT
CDR3aa: CASSYTGQGGEKLFF
j_gene: TRBJ1-4
abundance: many
d_gene: TRBD1
v_gene: TRBV6-5

CDR3nt: TGTGCCAGCCTCTCGGTTGGAGGGATGTCTTCACCCCTCCACTTT
CDR3aa: CASLSVGGMSSPLHF
j_gene: TRBJ1-6
abundance: many
d_gene: -
v_gene: TRBV6-1

CDR3nt: TGTGCCATCAGCTTAACCGGGACAGGGTACTATGGCTACACCTTC
CDR3aa: CAISLTGTGYYGYTF
j_gene: TRBJ1-2
abundance: -
d_gene: TRBD1
v_gene: TRBV7-2

CDR3nt: TGTGCCAGCAGCTTCGGGACAGGGATCTACGAGCAGTACTTC
CDR3aa: CASSFGTGIYEQYF
j_gene: TRBJ2-7
abundance: many
d_gene: TRBD1
v_gene: TRBV11-2

CDR3nt: TGTGCCAGTAGCCTAGGAGTAGCGGGGGGCCGAGTGGAGACCCAGTACTTC
CDR3aa: CASSLGVAGGRVETQYF
j_gene: TRBJ2-5
abundance: -
d_gene: TRBD2
v_gene: TRBV19

CDR3nt: TGTGCCAGCATCAGACGAGGTAGCGGGGGGGCTGGGAATACGCAGTATTTT
CDR3aa: CASIRRGSGGAGNTQYF
j_gene: TRBJ2-3
abundance: -
d_gene: TRBD2
v_gene: TRBV13

CDR3nt: TGTGCCAGCAGTGGATTGGACAAGGCGCACGAGCAGTACTTC
CDR3aa: CASSGLDKAHEQYF
j_gene: TRBJ2-7
abundance: -
d_gene: -
v_gene: TRBV28

CDR3nt: TGTGCCAGTAGTATTCAGCCCGGGATTCTAGATACGCAGTATTTT
CDR3aa: CASSIQPGILDTQYF
j_gene: TRBJ2-3
abundance: -
d_gene: -
v_gene: TRBV19

CDR3nt: TGTGCCAGCAGCCCCCACAGGGGAACCCAGTACTTC
CDR3aa: CASSPHRGTQYF
j_gene: TRBJ2-5
abundance: many
d_gene: TRBD1
v_gene: TRBV11-1

CDR3nt: TGTGCCAGTAGTACTTTGACTAGCACAGATACGCAGTATTTT
CDR3aa: CASSTLTSTDTQYF
j_gene: TRBJ2-3
abundance: many
d_gene: -
v_gene: TRBV19

CDR3nt: TGCGCCAGCAGCCAAGGGACAGGGAACACTGAAGCTTTCTTT
CDR3aa: CASSQGTGNTEAFF
j_gene: TRBJ1-1
abundance: many
d_gene: TRBD1
v_gene: TRBV5-1

CDR3nt: TGTGCCAGCAGCGTATCGGGGGGCGGAGGCTACACCTTC
CDR3aa: CASSVSGGGGYTF
j_gene: TRBJ1-2
abundance: many
d_gene: -
v_gene: TRBV9

CDR3nt: TGTGCCAGCAGCTTATCCCGGGTAAGCTCCTACGAGCAGTACTTC
CDR3aa: CASSLSRVSSYEQYF
j_gene: TRBJ2-7
abundance: many
d_gene: -
v_gene: TRBV11-2

CDR3nt: TGTGCCAGCAGTCTTAGCTGGTATGGCTACACCTTC
CDR3aa: CASSLSWYGYTF
j_gene: TRBJ1-2
abundance: few
d_gene: -
v_gene: TRBV28

CDR3nt: TGTGCCAGTAGTTCCAGCAGGGCTGGGGCCAACGTCCTGACTTTC
CDR3aa: CASSSSRAGANVLTF
j_gene: TRBJ2-6
abundance: many
d_gene: -
v_gene: TRBV19

CDR3nt: TGCGCCAGCAGCATCCGGGGACAGGGATACGAGCAGTACTTC
CDR3aa: CASSIRGQGYEQYF
j_gene: TRBJ2-7
abundance: many
d_gene: TRBD1
v_gene: TRBV5-1

CDR3nt: TGTGCCAGCAGTTTAGAAGGTGGGGGCTATGGCTACACCTTC
CDR3aa: CASSLEGGGYGYTF
j_gene: TRBJ1-2
abundance: many
d_gene: -
v_gene: TRBV28

CDR3nt: TGTGCCAGCAGGCCGGGACAGCGGAATGAAAAACTGTTTTTT
CDR3aa: CASRPGQRNEKLFF
j_gene: TRBJ1-4
abundance: many
d_gene: TRBD1
v_gene: TRBV12-3/TRBV12-4

CDR3nt: TGCAGTGCCGACAGGGGGCTGGAAGCTTTCTTT
CDR3aa: CSADRGLEAFF
j_gene: TRBJ1-1
abundance: -
d_gene: TRBD1
v_gene: TRBV20-1

CDR3nt: TGCGCCAGCACCAGCGGGGGGGCCGGGAATGAGCAGTTCTTC
CDR3aa: CASTSGGAGNEQFF
j_gene: TRBJ2-1
abundance: many
d_gene: TRBD2
v_gene: TRBV5-1

CDR3nt: TGTGCCAGCAGCTTGTGGTCGACCGGGGGTCACGAGCAGTACTTC
CDR3aa: CASSLWSTGGHEQYF
j_gene: TRBJ2-7
abundance: -
d_gene: -
v_gene: TRBV7-2

CDR3nt: TGTGCCAGCAGCCCTTCCGGGACAGGTCCTACTAACTATGGCTACACCTTC
CDR3aa: CASSPSGTGPTNYGYTF
j_gene: TRBJ1-2
abundance: many
d_gene: TRBD1
v_gene: TRBV7-3

CDR3nt: TGTGCCAGTAGTCCCCCCCTAGCCAATCAGCCCCAGCATTTT
CDR3aa: CASSPPLANQPQHF
j_gene: TRBJ1-5
abundance: many
d_gene: -
v_gene: TRBV19

CDR3nt: TGTGCCAGTTCGGACAGGGGAAATAGCGAGCAGTACTTC
CDR3aa: CASSDRGNSEQYF
j_gene: TRBJ2-7
abundance: many
d_gene: TRBD1
v_gene: TRBV19

CDR3nt: TGTGCAGTCAGTGGGGCACACTCCTACAATGAGCAGTTCTTC
CDR3aa: CAVSGAHSYNEQFF
j_gene: TRBJ2-1
abundance: many
d_gene: -
v_gene: TRBV12-3/TRBV12-4

CDR3nt: TGTGCCAGCAGCTTCTCCAACACAGATACGCAGTATTTT
CDR3aa: CASSFSNTDTQYF
j_gene: TRBJ2-3
abundance: -
d_gene: -
v_gene: TRBV5-4

CDR3nt: TGTGCCTGGAGGGAGCGCGGGGGGGCTACAGATACGCAGTATTTT
CDR3aa: CAWRERGGATDTQYF
j_gene: TRBJ2-3
abundance: -
d_gene: TRBD2
v_gene: TRBV30

CDR3nt: TGTGCCAGCAGCCCCCCCGGACGGGCCTACGAGCAGTACTTC
CDR3aa: CASSPPGRAYEQYF
j_gene: TRBJ2-7
abundance: many
d_gene: -
v_gene: TRBV7-9

CDR3nt: TGTGCCAGCAGTTCTCCCAGCCGCTACGAGCAGTACTTC
CDR3aa: CASSSPSRYEQYF
j_gene: TRBJ2-7
abundance: many
d_gene: -
v_gene: TRBV7-2

CDR3nt: TGCGCCAGCAGCCAGTGGTACCCTCGAAACCCAAATGAAAAACTGTTTTTT
CDR3aa: CASSQWYPRNPNEKLFF
j_gene: TRBJ1-4
abundance: many
d_gene: -
v_gene: TRBV5-1

CDR3nt: TGTGCCACAAGAGGTGACCAGGTGAACACTGAAGCTTTCTTT
CDR3aa: CATRGDQVNTEAFF
j_gene: TRBJ1-1
abundance: many
d_gene: -
v_gene: TRBV6-1

CDR3nt: TGTGCCAGTAAATGGGGACTTTCGTCCTCCTACGAGCAGTACTTC
CDR3aa: CASKWGLSSSYEQYF
j_gene: TRBJ2-7
abundance: many
d_gene: -
v_gene: TRBV19

CDR3nt: TGCGCCAGCAGCTTTTTAAGCGGGGGGGCCCCTGAGACCCAGTACTTC
CDR3aa: CASSFLSGGAPETQYF
j_gene: TRBJ2-5
abundance: many
d_gene: TRBD2
v_gene: TRBV5-1

CDR3nt: TGCGCCAGCAGCTCGGACGGGTATGGCTACACCTTC
CDR3aa: CASSSDGYGYTF
j_gene: TRBJ1-2
abundance: many
d_gene: -
v_gene: TRBV5-1

CDR3nt: TGTGCCAGTACCCAGGGGGTTTCTAACTATGGCTACACCTTC
CDR3aa: CASTQGVSNYGYTF
j_gene: TRBJ1-2
abundance: few
d_gene: TRBD1
v_gene: TRBV19

CDR3nt: TGCAGCGTGAGGACAGGGGGGTCTGGAAACACCATATATTTT
CDR3aa: CSVRTGGSGNTIYF
j_gene: TRBJ1-3
abundance: many
d_gene: TRBD1
v_gene: TRBV29-1

CDR3nt: TGCGCCAGCAGCTATGACGCTGACTACGAGCAGTACTTC
CDR3aa: CASSYDADYEQYF
j_gene: TRBJ2-7
abundance: many
d_gene: -
v_gene: TRBV5-1

CDR3nt: TGCAGCGCATTGACAGGGGCCGGAGCTAACTATGGCTACACCTTC
CDR3aa: CSALTGAGANYGYTF
j_gene: TRBJ1-2
abundance: -
d_gene: TRBD1
v_gene: TRBV29-1

CDR3nt: TGTGCCAGCAGTCCTCTCCAGGGGTTGGGTGAAAAACTGTTTTTT
CDR3aa: CASSPLQGLGEKLFF
j_gene: TRBJ1-4
abundance: many
d_gene: -
v_gene: TRBV27

CDR3nt: TGTGCCAGCAGTAGTCGGGAGACCCAGTACTTC
CDR3aa: CASSSRETQYF
j_gene: TRBJ2-5
abundance: many
d_gene: -
v_gene: TRBV6-2/TRBV6-3

CDR3nt: TGTGCCAGCAGCTGGACTAGCGGGGGGGCCGGGAATGAGCAGTTCTTC
CDR3aa: CASSWTSGGAGNEQFF
j_gene: TRBJ2-1
abundance: many
d_gene: TRBD2
v_gene: TRBV7-6